This T cell receptor beta chain was captured in a study of blood T cells in healthy people across ages. At the level of the study: Roughly one uniquely barcoded beta molecule per two T cells was captured. Study-level findings and limits: The recorded TCR beta diversity per million T cells decreased in a roughly linear manner with age. Strongly correlated with naive T cell percentage was TCR beta diversity.

V trimming: 6 bases; J trimming: 5 bases; junction bases outside the gene matches: 6. The germline V gene has CDR1 MNHNY and CDR2 SVGAGI (reference sequence). This CDR3 spans 14 amino acids. Roughly 10 milliliters of peripheral blood were drawn from each donor. Then a second PCR, running roughly 7 to 11 cycles, was carried out with a sample-barcoded 5' primer and a J-beta primer mix. TCRdb re-called the 5' RACE reads with MiXCR, one entry per CDR3 protein. The data hold approximately 940,000 distinct CDR3 sequences, with 45% to 50% observed a single time. As for this clonotype: Its specificity is unknown.

Sequencing was done on a sample of blood. The source is a man aged 25 to 40 in good health. The gene calls are TRBV6-6 and TRBJ2-7; TRBD2 agrees at 11 bases. CDR3 region: CASSSGTSGHEQYF. CDR3 in DNA: TGTGCCAGCAGCTCCGGGACTAGCGGCCACGAGCAGTACTTC.